This T cell receptor beta chain was sequenced in a study of OX40 agonist ivuxolimab in advanced cancers. Sequencing was performed with immunoSEQ multiplex PCR; in TCRdb, only in-frame clones are kept and a portion is missing. The top ten clones hold under 3.5% of a sample with approximately 70,000 clones, 86% of them seen once. Germline V gives CDR1 MNHEY, CDR2 SVGAGI. Trimming left V 4 bases short and J 9 bases short, with 24 bases between. This CDR3 has 16 amino acids. As concerns this clone: Its antigen is as yet unknown.

Findings of the study overall: The mean number of expanded clones was higher in CD8+ T cells than in CD4+. At 0.1 to 3.0 mg/kg, CD4+ and CD8+ blood T cells expanded clonally by week 6.

Autoimmune disease history or systemic immunosuppression led to patient exclusion. This specimen consisted of CD4+ or CD8+ T cells sorted from blood, obtained in a trial of the OX40 agonist ivuxolimab. The chain combines TRBV6-5 with TRBJ1-1; possible D gene TRBD1, 5 bases. This receptor was taken from an adult with an advanced solid tumor such as melanoma, head and neck, liver or kidney cancer. Written as DNA, the CDR3 is TGTGCCAGCAGTTCTCAGCGTATTACAGGAGGCAAGCAAGCTTTCTTT. Translating gives CASSSQRITGGKQAFF.